Listed below are T cell receptor beta chains from one sample, sequenced in a study of cytomegalovirus exposure and HLA in healthy donors. The protocol was immunoSEQ multiplex PCR, while the TCRdb copy is restricted to in-frame clones and leaves out a portion. The sample holds around 90,000 clones; 86% are singletons and the top ten take about 8.6%. Sequencing input: PBMCs. These receptors were taken from a man aged 25-45 years in good health and CMV-seropositive. The CDR3 runs from the conserved cysteine through the conserved F or W.

TRBJ2-3	TRBV6-1	CASSEFVRVQDTQYF
TRBJ1-4	TRBV11-2	CASSPSPVGGEKLFF
TRBJ2-1	TRBV10-3	CAISEQDGSSYNEQFF
TRBJ1-4	TRBV30	CAWSPRTGSSTNEKLFF
TRBJ2-2	TRBV7-9	CASSFGTGVARELFF
TRBJ1-1	TRBV5-1	CASSLYRTGTEAFF
TRBJ1-5	TRBV4-1	CASSQPNQPQHF
TRBJ2-2	TRBV4-1	CASSLLAGLAGELFF
TRBJ2-7	TRBV28	CASSLFELAVYEQYF
TRBJ2-7	TRBV18	CASSPRTSGVSYEQYF
TRBJ1-1	TRBV27	CASRVTGVNEAFF
TRBJ1-2	TRBV23-1	CASSQCRDRIYGYTF
TRBJ1-4	TRBV20-1	CSFLRDEKLFF
TRBJ2-7	TRBV30	CAWSGTPGQGEKYF
TRBJ2-5	TRBV29-1	CSVPPGQRQETQYF
TRBJ2-4	TRBV5-8	CASSLDSRPDSSVAKNIQYF
TRBJ1-5	TRBV6-1	CASSESRGGGYSNQPQHF
TRBJ2-7	TRBV20-1	CSASRTFEQYF
TRBJ2-7	TRBV7-6	CASTLILALTYEQYF
TRBJ1-2	TRBV5-4	CASSLGGSANGYTF
TRBJ2-1	TRBV12-5	CASGPGGARNEQFF
TRBJ2-7	TRBV28	CATIHQRRNGYEQYF
TRBJ2-1	TRBV14	CASSQEEGTSGNYNEQFF
TRBJ2-7	TRBV12-5	CASGLAPGYEQYF
TRBJ2-2	TRBV14	CASRPGYGELFF
TRBJ2-7	TRBV11-2	CASSLNPGGPEQYF
TRBJ2-1	TRBV12-5	CASGLAREQFF
TRBJ2-5	TRBV7-3	CASSPQGQGARETQYF
TRBJ2-7	TRBV28	CASSQRGVDEQYF
TRBJ2-5	TRBV20-1	CSASQETQYF
TRBJ2-4	TRBV10-1	CASSEGQGQGRAKNIQYF
TRBJ2-5	TRBV5-6	CASSFSGRVRQTQYF
TRBJ1-1	TRBV4-2	CASSQEARGTEAFF
TRBJ1-1	TRBV5-1	CASSRGGASVTEAFF
TRBJ1-3	TRBV27	CASSLKPGRLSGNTIYF
TRBJ1-2	TRBV5-4	CASSRPRSSGYTF
TRBJ2-3	TRBV14	CASSYLAGVVDTQYF
TRBJ2-1	TRBV4-2	CASSPLKGLSFDEQFF
TRBJ2-5	TRBV10-1	CASSERTAGGKRETQYF
TRBJ1-5	TRBV19	CASSPRTADQPQHF
TRBJ2-1	TRBV25-1	CASSLDNEQFF
TRBJ1-5	TRBV6-1	CASSWDRAQPQHF
TRBJ1-2	TRBV30	CASQTGTLAGGYTF
TRBJ2-1	TRBV7-2	CASSLSLALHNEQFF
TRBJ1-4	TRBV6-5	CASSNNPSRGEKLFF
TRBJ2-1	TRBV18	CASSLRRDSSYNEQFF
TRBJ2-7	TRBV27	CASSSDRDTYEQYF
TRBJ1-5	TRBV6-1	CASSVRGGGNQPQHF
TRBJ2-7	TRBV5-4	CASSLPLADSYEQYF
TRBJ1-2	TRBV5-5	CASSPGQGQRGYTF
TRBJ2-3	TRBV4-2	CASSSGDFYTQYF
TRBJ1-4	TRBV6-5	CASSYGEGGSEKLFF
TRBJ1-2	TRBV28	CASRLTGDYGYTF
TRBJ2-2	TRBV30	CAWKGWAGELFF
TRBJ2-3	TRBV21-1	CAISRGEGLTDTQYF
TRBJ1-1	TRBV5-1	CASSLQGYTEAFF
TRBJ1-2	TRBV27	CASSSIDSLHYGYTF
TRBJ2-3	TRBV5-1	CASSTTSGFTDTQYF